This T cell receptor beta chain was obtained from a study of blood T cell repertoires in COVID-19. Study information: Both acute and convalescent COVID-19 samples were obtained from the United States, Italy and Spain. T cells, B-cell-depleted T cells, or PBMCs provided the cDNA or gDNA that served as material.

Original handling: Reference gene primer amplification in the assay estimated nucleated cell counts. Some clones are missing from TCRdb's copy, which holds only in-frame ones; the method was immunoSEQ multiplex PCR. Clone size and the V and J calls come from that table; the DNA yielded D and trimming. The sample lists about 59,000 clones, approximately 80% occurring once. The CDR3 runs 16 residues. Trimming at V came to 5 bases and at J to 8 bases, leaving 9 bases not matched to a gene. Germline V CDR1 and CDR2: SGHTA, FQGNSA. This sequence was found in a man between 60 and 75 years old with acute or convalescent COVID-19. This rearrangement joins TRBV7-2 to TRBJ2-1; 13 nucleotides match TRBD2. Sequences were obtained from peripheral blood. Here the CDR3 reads CASSIGLAGATYEQFF. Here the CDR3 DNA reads TGTGCCAGCAGCATTGGACTAGCGGGGGCTACTTATGAGCAGTTCTTC.